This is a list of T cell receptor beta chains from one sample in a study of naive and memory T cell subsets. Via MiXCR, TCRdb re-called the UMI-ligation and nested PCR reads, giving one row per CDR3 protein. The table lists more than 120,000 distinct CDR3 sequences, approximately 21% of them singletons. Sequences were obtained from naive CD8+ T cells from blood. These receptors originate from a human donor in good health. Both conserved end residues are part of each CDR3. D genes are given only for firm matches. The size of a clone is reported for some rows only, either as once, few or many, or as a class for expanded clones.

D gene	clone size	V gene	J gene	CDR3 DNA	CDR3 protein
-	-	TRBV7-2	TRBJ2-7	TGTGCCAGCAGCTTATTCCCGTACGAGCAGTACTTC	CASSLFPYEQYF
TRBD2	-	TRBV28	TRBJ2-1	TGTGCCAGCAGACCCACCGGGACTAGCTCCTACAATGAGCAGTTCTTC	CASRPTGTSSYNEQFF
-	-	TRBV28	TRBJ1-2	TGTGCCAGCAGGAAAAGGGACTGGATCTATGGCTACACCTTC	CASRKRDWIYGYTF
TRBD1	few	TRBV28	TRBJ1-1	TGTGCCAGCCACAGGGGGAGGGGAGCTACTGAAGCTTTCTTT	CASHRGRGATEAFF
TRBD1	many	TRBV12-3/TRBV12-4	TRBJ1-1	TGTGCCAGCAGTCCGTCCGGACAGGGAGGGACTGAAGCTTTCTTT	CASSPSGQGGTEAFF
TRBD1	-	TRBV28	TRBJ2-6	TGTGCCAGCAGTCAAGGACAGGAGGGGGCCAACGTCCTGACTTTC	CASSQGQEGANVLTF
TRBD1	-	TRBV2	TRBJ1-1	TGTGCCAGCAGTGAAGACGGGACAGGGGTTGTGAACACTGAAGCTTTCTTT	CASSEDGTGVVNTEAFF
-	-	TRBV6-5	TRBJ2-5	TGTGCCAGCAGTCCAAAGGGGCAAGAGACCCAGTACTTC	CASSPKGQETQYF
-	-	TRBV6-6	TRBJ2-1	TGTGCCAGCAGTTACTCGATAGGGTATGAGCAGTTCTTC	CASSYSIGYEQFF
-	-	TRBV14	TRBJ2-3	TGTGCCAGCAGCCAAGGGGCACGTGGAGGGACAGATACGCAGTATTTT	CASSQGARGGTDTQYF
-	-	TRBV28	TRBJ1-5	TGTGCCAGCAGTTTATACCGGGGCTCTCAGCCCCAGCATTTT	CASSLYRGSQPQHF
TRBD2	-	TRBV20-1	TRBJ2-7	TGCAGTGCCGTTAGCGGGAGTTTCGACGAGCAGTACTTC	CSAVSGSFDEQYF
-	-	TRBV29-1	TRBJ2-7	TGCAGCGTTGATACAACAGGGTCTGACTACGAGCAGTACTTC	CSVDTTGSDYEQYF
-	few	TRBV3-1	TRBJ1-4	TGTGCCAGCAGCCAAGAATTACCAGGAATAGCGACTAATGAAAAACTGTTTTTT	CASSQELPGIATNEKLFF
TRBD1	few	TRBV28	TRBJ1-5	TGTGCCAGCAGTTTATGGCCCCCGGACAGGGAGGGCAATCAGCCCCAGCATTTT	CASSLWPPDREGNQPQHF
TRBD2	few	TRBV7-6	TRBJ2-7	TGTGCCAGCAGCTCTCGGGGAGGGGCTAGCTCCTACGAGCAGTACTTC	CASSSRGGASSYEQYF
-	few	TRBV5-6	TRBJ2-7	TGTGCCAGCAGCTTGGTCGGGAGAAGGGCCTACGAGCAGTACTTC	CASSLVGRRAYEQYF
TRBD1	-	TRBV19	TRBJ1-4	TGTGCCAGTAGTACGGACAGGGATGATGAAAAACTGTTTTTT	CASSTDRDDEKLFF
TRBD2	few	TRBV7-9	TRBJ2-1	TGTGCCAGCAGCGGGACTAGCGGGAGGTTTTTCGGTAATGAGCAGTTCTTC	CASSGTSGRFFGNEQFF
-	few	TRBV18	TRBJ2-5	TGTGCCAGCTCACCACTTATTCGGGGGGCCCGCCAAGAGACCCAGTACTTC	CASSPLIRGARQETQYF
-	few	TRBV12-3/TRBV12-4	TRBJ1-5	TGTGCCAGCTCGCAAGCGGGAGTTTATAGCAATCAGCCCCAGCATTTT	CASSQAGVYSNQPQHF
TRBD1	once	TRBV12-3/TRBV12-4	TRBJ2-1	TGTGCCAGCAGCTTTGGGACAGGGGGCAATGAGCAGTTCTTC	CASSFGTGGNEQFF
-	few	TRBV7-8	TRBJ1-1	TGTGCCAGCAGCACCATTTTGGAGAACACTGAAGCTTTCTTT	CASSTILENTEAFF
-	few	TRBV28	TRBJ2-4	TGTGCCAGCAGTTTAGGGGAAAACATTCAGTACTTC	CASSLGENIQYF
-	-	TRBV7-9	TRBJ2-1	TGTGCCAGCAGTTCCCCGAAGGGCTACGCCTTGAATGAGCAGTTCTTC	CASSSPKGYALNEQFF
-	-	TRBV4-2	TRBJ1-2	TGTGCCAGCAGCCAAGATTGGGGGTTAGCTAACTATGGCTACACCTTC	CASSQDWGLANYGYTF